Listed here are 4 T cell receptor beta chains from one sample, sequenced in a study of T cell repertoires in cytomegalovirus infection. TCRdb reprocessed the reads with MiXCR, giving one entry per CDR3 protein. The sample has approximately 190,000 distinct CDR3 sequences, about 30% seen once. What was sequenced was PBMCs. These receptor sequences come from a human donor in good health (CMV status not recorded). Some clones in this sample may be carry-over from other donors' samples.

This clonotype turned up a few times. The chain carries TRBV2 and TRBJ2-1; D call uncertain. The CDR3 totals 12 residues. The V gene lost 8 bases and the J gene lost 4 bases, with 9 bases spanning the gap. In germline, CDR1 is SNHLY, CDR2 FYNNEI. This chain's CDR3 is CASDYSYNEQFF. DNA for the CDR3: TGTGCCAGCGATTACAGTTACAATGAGCAGTTCTTC.

This clonotype was detected once. This sequence joins TRBV11-3 and TRBJ2-2, with TRBD1 matching 7 bases. Germline loops: CDR1 SGHNT, CDR2 YENEEA. This CDR3 contains 16 residues. J was trimmed by 0 bases and V by 3 bases; bases with no gene match: 4. DNA for the CDR3: TGTGCCAGCAGCTTTGGGACAGTTTCGAACACCGGGGAGCTGTTTTTT. The encoded protein is CASSFGTVSNTGELFF.

In its sample, this clonotype was seen a few times. The chain carries TRBV6-6 and TRBJ2-3, with D possibly matching TRBD2 (5 bases). The CDR3 extends over 14 amino acids. V was trimmed by 8 bases and J by 8 bases, leaving 20 bases between them. CDR1 is MNHNY, CDR2 SVGAGI, per germline (reference sequence). The CDR3 region is CASSKSQGGSTQYF. The CDR3 region has the DNA TGTGCCAGCTCAAAAAGTCAAGGAGGCAGTACGCAGTATTTT.

V usage is TRBV20-1 and J usage is TRBJ1-1; D is perhaps TRBD1 (6 bases). Germline lookup yields CDR1 DFQATT and CDR2 SNEGSKA (reference sequence). The V end was cut by 5 bases, the J end by 1 base, with 11 bases between. This CDR3 is 13 amino acids long. The CDR3 region is CSASGDKNTEAFF. DNA for the CDR3: TGCAGTGCTTCAGGGGACAAGAACACTGAAGCTTTCTTT.